This entry lists 15 T cell receptor beta chains sequenced from one sample in a study of cytomegalovirus exposure and HLA in healthy donors. The table came from immunoSEQ multiplex PCR; TCRdb's copy has only in-frame clones and leaves some out. Altogether hundreds of thousands of clones are present, over 75% being singletons, with the ten largest covering 12%. What was sequenced was PBMCs. All receptors derive from a man aged 18 to 30 in good health and CMV-seropositive.

This clone is a singleton in its sample. V gene TRBV27 combines with J gene TRBJ1-1; D perhaps matches TRBD1 (5 bases). The CDR3 is made up of 15 amino acids. The V end lost 1 base, the J end lost 4 bases, and 13 bases lay between the germline ends. CDR1 is MNHEY, CDR2 SMNVEV, per germline (reference sequence). CDR3 sequence (DNA): TGTGCCAGCAGTTTATTAGGGGATCCCCCCACTGAAGCTTTCTTT. Encoded protein: CASSLLGDPPTEAFF.

The V gene is TRBV4-3, the J gene TRBJ1-1, with D possibly matching TRBD1 (6 bases). Trimming left V 0 bases short and J 7 bases short, with 9 bases between. The CDR3 covers 13 residues. Germline-derived CDR1 and CDR2 are LGHNA and YSLEER. The CDR3 DNA reads TGCGCCAGCAGCCAAGAGGGGGCCGGTGAAGCTTTCTTT. Encoded protein: CASSQEGAGEAFF.

The chain couples TRBV18 to TRBJ2-7; 7 bases agree with TRBD1. Germline CDR1 and CDR2: KGHSH and LQKENI. This CDR3 has 14 amino acids. V shed 3 bases and J 2 bases; nucleotides not matched to a gene: 4. CDR3 sequence: CASSPGTEPYEQYF. The CDR3 bases are TGTGCCAGCTCACCTGGGACAGAGCCCTACGAGCAGTACTTC.

The CDR3 DNA sequence: TGCGCCAGCAGCCAGTTGACTAGCATGAATGAGCAGTTCTTC. Amino acids: CASSQLTSMNEQFF. This chain links TRBV4-1 with TRBJ2-1, with 7 bases identical to TRBD2. CDR1 is MGHRA, CDR2 YSYEKL, per germline. The CDR3 length is 14 residues. V shed 3 bases, J shed 7 bases, and the junction held 6 bases outside the gene matches.

This chain joins TRBV11-1 and TRBJ1-1; weak D call: TRBD1 (6 bases). V was pared by 3 bases and J by 4 bases, with 9 bases between. This CDR3 comprises 13 residues. Germline CDR1 reads SGHAT; CDR2 reads FQDESV (reference sequence). The CDR3 DNA sequence: TGTGCCAGCAGCTTCCGGGGGGCCACTGAAGCTTTCTTT. Encoded protein: CASSFRGATEAFF.

Remarks on this clone: This sample includes further DNA sequences coding for the same CDR3. This chain uses TRBV7-6 with TRBJ2-7; 13 nucleotides line up with TRBD2. V gave up 5 bases and J gave up 4 bases; unmatched junction bases: 5. Germline-derived CDR1 and CDR2 are SGHVS and FNYEAQ. The CDR3 extends over 15 amino acids. This chain's CDR3 is CASSPRTSGSYEQYF. The DNA for the CDR3 is TGTGCCAGCAGCCCGAGGACTAGCGGGAGTTACGAGCAGTACTTC.

The V and J genes are TRBV2 and TRBJ1-2, with unresolved D. V lost 3 bases and J lost 4, with 9 bases in between. The germline gives CDR1 SNHLY, CDR2 FYNNEI. The CDR3 length is 13 residues. CDR3 nucleotides: TGTGCCAGCAGTGAGGACGGGATCTATGGCTACACCTTC. It encodes CASSEDGIYGYTF. Complete variable domain (other parts from reference TRBV2 and TRBJ1-2): EPEVTQTPSHQVTQMGQEVILRCVPISNHLYFYWYRQILGQKVEFLVSFYNNEISEKSEIFDDQFSVERPDGSNFTLKIRSTKLEDSAMYFCASSEDGIYGYTFGSGTRLTVV.

CDR3 sequence reads: CASSQVTGHEQYF. The CDR3 coding sequence is TGCGCCAGCAGCCAAGTCACGGGCCACGAGCAGTACTTC. The chain is built from TRBV4-3 and TRBJ2-7; D not certain. The CDR3 has 13 residues. Per germline, CDR1 LGHNA and CDR2 YSLEER. V dropped 1 base and J dropped 5 bases, with 9 bases sitting between them.

The chain joins TRBV5-1 to TRBJ2-1, with 7 bases aligning to TRBD2. Trimming took 8 bases from V and 5 from J; bases not matched to a gene: 16. CDR3 size: 16 residues. Germline CDR1 reads SGHRS; CDR2 reads YFSETQ. DNA for the CDR3: TGCGCCAGTTACTCGGGGGGTACAGCGAAAGACAATGAGCAGTTCTTC. This sequence encodes CASYSGGTAKDNEQFF.

V usage is TRBV28 and J usage is TRBJ1-2; D is possibly TRBD1 (5 bases). There are 14 residues in the CDR3. Germline assignment: CDR1 MDHEN and CDR2 SYDVKM. The ends were cut back, 2 bases at V and 4 bases at J, with 11 bases in the middle. CDR3 amino acids: CASSLVGVGYGYTF. In DNA, the CDR3 is TGTGCCAGCAGTTTAGTAGGGGTCGGCTATGGCTACACCTTC.

This chain links TRBV29-1 with TRBJ1-1; D remains ambiguous. Trimming took 3 bases from V and 1 from J, leaving 3 bases between them. The length of the CDR3 is 11 residues. CDR1 SQVTM and CDR2 ANQGSEA come from the germline V gene. CDR3 sequence reads: CSVDWNTEAFF. CDR3 coding DNA: TGCAGCGTTGATTGGAACACTGAAGCTTTCTTT.

The J gene is TRBJ2-7, the V gene TRBV2; TRBD2 is a possible D gene (5 bases). Germline CDR1 SNHLY, CDR2 FYNNEI. The CDR3 extends over 15 amino acids. Trimming pared 5 bases from V and 5 bases from J, leaving 19 bases between. CDR3 in amino acids: CASSPQDNGINEQYF. CDR3 DNA sequence: TGTGCCAGCAGTCCCCAAGACAACGGGATCAACGAGCAGTACTTC.

This clone was counted once. The chain employs TRBV19 and TRBJ2-7; weak D call: TRBD2 (5 bases). The V end was cut by 5 bases, the J end by 3 bases, with 14 bases between. Per the germline V gene, CDR1 is LNHDA and CDR2 is SQIVND (reference sequence). The CDR3 extends over 14 amino acids. The CDR3: CASSPGYQGYEQYF. The CDR3 nucleotides are TGTGCCAGTAGTCCGGGGTATCAAGGCTACGAGCAGTACTTC.

This chain uses TRBV2 with TRBJ2-1; D gene uncertain. The germline gives CDR1 SNHLY, CDR2 FYNNEI. CDR3 size: 15 residues. The germline V and J ends were trimmed by 0 bases and 5 bases, with 11 bases remaining between them. CDR3 DNA: TGTGCCAGCAGTGAAGCGTTCGGCCGTAACAATGAGCAGTTCTTC. The encoded protein is CASSEAFGRNNEQFF.

The chain couples TRBV9 to TRBJ2-7; possible D gene TRBD1, 6 bases. Germline V gene lookup returns CDR1 SGDLS and CDR2 YYNGEE. Deletions cut 4 bases from V and 5 bases from J, with 10 bases between. This CDR3 region has 12 residues. The chain's CDR3 is CASSLTGHEQYF. In DNA form, the CDR3 reads TGTGCCAGCAGCCTAACAGGGCACGAGCAGTACTTC.